This TCR beta chain was sequenced in a study of blood T cell repertoires in COVID-19. At the level of the study: Material from acute and convalescent COVID-19 was sourced from the United States, Italy and Spain.

Germline values: CDR1 MNHEY, CDR2 SVGAGI. The CDR3 sequence is 16 residues long. V gave up 4 bases and J gave up 5 bases; unmatched junction bases: 3. In the original processing: Amplification with reference gene primers provided the estimates of nucleated cell counts. The method was immunoSEQ multiplex PCR; TCRdb's version includes in-frame clones alone and lacks a portion of them. V, J and clone size derive from that table, while D and trimming were established from the DNA sequence. Of more than 150,000 clones in the sample, just under 90% are singletons; the top ten hold 12%. Specimen: peripheral blood. The TCR originated in a woman aged 70-85 years with COVID-19, enrolled during active disease. This chain joins TRBV6-5 and TRBJ2-1, with TRBD2 matching 15 bases. The CDR3 DNA sequence: TGTGCCAGCAGTTGGACTAGCGGGAGGGCCGACAATGAGCAGTTCTTC. Protein product: CASSWTSGRADNEQFF.